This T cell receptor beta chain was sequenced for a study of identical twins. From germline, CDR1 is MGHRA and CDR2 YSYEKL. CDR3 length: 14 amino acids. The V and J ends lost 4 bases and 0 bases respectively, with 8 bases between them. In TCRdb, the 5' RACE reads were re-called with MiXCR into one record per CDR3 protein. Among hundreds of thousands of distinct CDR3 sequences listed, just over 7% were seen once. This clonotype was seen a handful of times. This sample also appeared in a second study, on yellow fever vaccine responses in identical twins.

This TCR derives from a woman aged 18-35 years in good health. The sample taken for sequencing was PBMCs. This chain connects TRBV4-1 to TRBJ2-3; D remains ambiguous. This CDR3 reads CASSPGPSTDTQYF. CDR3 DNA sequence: TGCGCCAGCAGCCCTGGGCCAAGCACAGATACGCAGTATTTT.